The subject of this entry is one T cell receptor (beta chain). Its cognate antigen is unknown. The PCR used 60 Vbeta and 13 Jbeta primers. Assay: immunoSEQ multiplex PCR; the TCRdb copy retains only in-frame clones and omits some. Here the sample spans about 200,000 clones, 65% to 85% being singletons. The entry originates in a study of cytomegalovirus exposure and HLA in healthy donors. Overall study results and limits: Sequencing likely caused a cluster of highly shared sequence variants. At a 0.05 false discovery rate, a later analysis found around 15,000 TCR beta sequences to be associated with HLA alleles.

Trimming stripped 7 bases from V and 4 bases from J, with 19 bases between. CDR1 MDHEN and CDR2 SYDVKM come from the germline V gene. The CDR3 sequence is 15 residues long. The source is a man between 45 and 60 years old in good health and CMV-seronegative. This chain links TRBV28 with TRBJ1-1; D remains ambiguous. The sample was PBMCs. The CDR3 sequence is CASTHQALGSTEAFF. In DNA, the CDR3 is TGTGCCAGCACCCACCAAGCCCTTGGGAGCACTGAAGCTTTCTTT.